This TCR beta chain comes out of a study of blood T cell repertoires in COVID-19. The overall study: Acute and convalescent COVID-19 specimens originated in the United States, Italy and Spain.

J lost 6 bases, V lost 3 bases, and 5 bases had no gene match. This CDR3 is 14 amino acids long. Germline CDR1 is SGHAT and CDR2 is FQNNGV. Generated by immunoSEQ multiplex PCR, the TCRdb table keeps only in-frame clones and is missing some. The sample shows about 490,000 clones, approximately 85% of them seen only once. The sequence was collected from a human donor in a cohort sampled during active COVID-19. Sequencing input: peripheral blood. The chain combines TRBV11-2 with TRBJ1-2; TRBD1 matches at 9 bases. The CDR3 spells CASSFGTGIDGYTF. CDR3 nucleotides: TGTGCCAGCAGCTTTGGGACAGGGATCGATGGCTACACCTTC.